Given below is one T cell receptor (beta chain) in context. These data belong to a study of T-cell reconstitution after alpha-beta-depleted transplantation in children. The length of the CDR3 is 14 residues. Trimming cost V 2 bases and J 4 bases, with 9 bases left between them. Germline lookup yields CDR1 MNHEY and CDR2 SVGAGI. A TCRbeta library incorporating unique molecular identifiers was prepared. Each CDR3 protein gets one entry after TCRdb re-called the PCR reads with MiXCR. The sample has almost 500,000 distinct CDR3 sequences; under 12% are singletons. The receptor's source is a child younger than 10 with inherited bone marrow failure, due to receive a stem cell transplant. The chain is built from TRBV6-5 and TRBJ2-1; D not certain. The source was PBMCs, collected before TCRalphabeta/CD19-depleted stem cell transplant. CDR3 in DNA: TGTGCCAGCAGTTACGCCCGGCTTTACAATGAGCAGTTCTTC. This codes for CASSYARLYNEQFF.